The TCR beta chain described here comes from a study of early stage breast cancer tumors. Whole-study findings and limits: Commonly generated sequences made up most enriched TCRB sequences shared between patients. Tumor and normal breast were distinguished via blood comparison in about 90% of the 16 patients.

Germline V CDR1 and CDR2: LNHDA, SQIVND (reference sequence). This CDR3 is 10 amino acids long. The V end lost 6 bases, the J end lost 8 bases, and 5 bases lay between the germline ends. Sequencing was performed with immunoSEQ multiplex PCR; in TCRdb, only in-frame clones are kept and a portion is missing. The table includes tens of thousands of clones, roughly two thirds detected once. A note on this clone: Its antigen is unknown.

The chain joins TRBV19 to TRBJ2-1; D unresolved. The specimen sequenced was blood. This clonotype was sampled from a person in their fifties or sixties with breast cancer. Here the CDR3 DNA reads TGTGCCAGTAGGTCCGATGAGCAGTTCTTC. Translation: CASRSDEQFF.